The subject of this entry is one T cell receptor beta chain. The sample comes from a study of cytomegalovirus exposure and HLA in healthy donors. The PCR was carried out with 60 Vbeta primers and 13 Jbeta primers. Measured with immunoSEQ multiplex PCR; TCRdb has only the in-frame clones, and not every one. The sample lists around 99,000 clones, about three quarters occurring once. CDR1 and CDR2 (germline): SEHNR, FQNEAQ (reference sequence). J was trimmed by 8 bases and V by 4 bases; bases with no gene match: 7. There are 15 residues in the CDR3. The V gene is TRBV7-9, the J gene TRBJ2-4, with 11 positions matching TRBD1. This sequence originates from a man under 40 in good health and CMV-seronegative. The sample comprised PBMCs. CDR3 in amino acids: CASSYPGQGAYIQYF. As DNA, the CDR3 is TGTGCCAGCAGCTATCCAGGACAGGGGGCATACATTCAGTACTTC.